Below, 15 T cell receptor beta chains from the same sample are listed, as sequenced in a study of cytomegalovirus exposure and HLA in healthy donors. TCRdb's copy holds only in-frame clones and misses some; the assay was immunoSEQ multiplex PCR. The sample lists under 150,000 clones; roughly nine tenths were seen once. The sequencing sample was made of PBMCs. The receptors stem from a young man in good health and CMV-seronegative.

V gene TRBV5-6 combines with J gene TRBJ1-5; possible D gene TRBD1, 5 bases. The ends were cut back, 0 bases at V and 2 bases at J, with 9 bases in the middle. CDR1 is SGHDT and CDR2 is YYEEEE in the germline V gene. The CDR3 extends over 15 amino acids. CDR3 sequence reads: CASSLGPRGNQPQHF. CDR3 sequence (DNA): TGTGCCAGCAGCTTGGGTCCCAGGGGCAATCAGCCCCAGCATTTT.

CDR3 region: CASSPGGRGRGGNTIYF. As DNA, the CDR3 is TGTGCCAGTAGCCCCGGCGGCCGGGGTCGAGGTGGAAACACCATATATTTT. V is TRBV19 and J is TRBJ1-3; the D is unclear. The CDR3 is made up of 17 amino acids. The V end lost 6 bases, the J end lost 3 bases, and 21 bases lay between the germline ends. Germline V CDR1 and CDR2: LNHDA, SQIVND (reference sequence).

This clone was counted a few times. The J gene is TRBJ1-2, the V gene TRBV6-5; D unresolved. The CDR3 is made up of 13 amino acids. Germline CDR1 reads MNHEY; CDR2 reads SVGAGI. V dropped 4 bases and J dropped 7 bases, with 13 bases sitting between them. CDR3 bases: TGTGCCAGCAGTTTATACAGCCTATCTGGCTACACCTTC. Its translation: CASSLYSLSGYTF.

The V and J genes are TRBV30 and TRBJ1-4; possible D gene TRBD1, 6 bases. The CDR3 extends over 13 amino acids. V gave up 5 bases and J gave up 3 bases, with 10 bases separating them. The germline V gene has CDR1 GTSNPN and CDR2 SVGIG (reference sequence). The CDR3 protein is CAWAKGANEKLFF. For the CDR3, the DNA is TGTGCCTGGGCAAAGGGGGCTAATGAAAAACTGTTTTTT.

CDR3 region: CASSLVGSSETQYF. The CDR3 DNA reads TGTGCCAGCAGCTTAGTTGGTAGTAGTGAGACCCAGTACTTC. The chain recombines TRBV7-9 with TRBJ2-5; D remains ambiguous. Trimming shortened V by 1 base and J by 5 bases, and 11 bases separated the two germline ends. The CDR3 totals 14 residues. CDR1 is SEHNR, CDR2 FQNEAQ, per germline (reference sequence).

This rearrangement joins TRBV27 to TRBJ1-5, with D tentatively TRBD1 (5 bases). There are 18 residues in the CDR3. Per germline, CDR1 MNHEY and CDR2 SMNVEV (reference sequence). The V end lost 3 bases, the J end lost 2 bases, and 20 bases lay between the germline ends. CDR3 in amino acids: CASSLTAPGPTGNQPQHF. CDR3 coding DNA: TGTGCCAGCAGTTTGACAGCGCCAGGCCCTACTGGCAATCAGCCCCAGCATTTT.

This sequence joins TRBV27 and TRBJ2-7, with D unclear. This CDR3 region has 13 residues. The germline gives CDR1 MNHEY, CDR2 SMNVEV (reference sequence). V lost 5 bases, J lost 2 bases, and 10 bases lay in between. The CDR3 nucleotides are TGTGCCAGCAGTCCCAACGTAGCCTACGAGCAGTACTTC. As protein: CASSPNVAYEQYF.

This clone was seen a few times. The J gene is TRBJ1-2, the V gene TRBV28, with D possibly TRBD1 on 5 matching bases. Trimming shortened V by 2 bases and J by 8 bases, and 12 bases separated the two germline ends. CDR1 and CDR2 from the germline V gene are MDHEN and SYDVKM. The CDR3 is 13 residues long. For the CDR3, the DNA is TGTGCCAGCAGTTTAGAGGGACTCTACGGCTACACCTTC. Amino acid sequence: CASSLEGLYGYTF.

The chain recombines TRBV7-2 with TRBJ1-5; D gene uncertain. This CDR3 region has 12 residues. Trimming removed 5 bases at V and 5 bases at J, with 7 bases between. Per the germline V gene, CDR1 is SGHTA and CDR2 is FQGNSA. The CDR3 nucleotides are TGTGCCAGCAGCCGTCCCGATCAGCCCCAGCATTTT. This encodes CASSRPDQPQHF.

The chain combines TRBV9 with TRBJ2-7; 10 bases agree with TRBD2. The length of the CDR3 is 15 residues. CDR1 is SGDLS, CDR2 YYNGEE, per germline. The J segment lost 0 bases and the V segment lost 3 bases, leaving 3 bases of the junction unmatched. CDR3 sequence (DNA): TGTGCCAGCAGCGAAGCTAGCGGGAGCTCCTACGAGCAGTACTTC. Amino acid sequence: CASSEASGSSYEQYF.

V gene TRBV18 combines with J gene TRBJ1-2; maybe TRBD1 (5 bases). CDR1 is KGHSH, CDR2 LQKENI, per germline. This CDR3 is 15 amino acids long. V lost 3 bases and J lost 2, with 13 bases in between. The CDR3 is CASSPSGVSNYGYTF. DNA for the CDR3: TGTGCCAGCTCACCGTCGGGGGTCTCAAACTATGGCTACACCTTC.

The CDR3 nucleotides read TGTGCCAGCAGCTTAGAGACAGCCAACTATGGCTACACCTTC. Translating gives CASSLETANYGYTF. The chain has TRBV7-2 and TRBJ1-2; D is possibly TRBD1 (5 bases). Trimming removed 1 base at V and 2 bases at J, with 8 bases between. The CDR3 covers 14 residues. Germline V gene data show CDR1 as SGHTA and CDR2 as FQGNSA.

CDR3 region: CASSRQILSSYEQYF. For the CDR3, the DNA is TGTGCCAGCAGTCGTCAAATCCTGAGCTCCTACGAGCAGTACTTC. The V and J genes are TRBV27 and TRBJ2-7; no clear D gene. Looked up from germline, CDR1 is MNHEY and CDR2 is SMNVEV (reference sequence). The CDR3 runs to 15 residues. V was clipped by 5 bases and J by 0 bases, with 14 bases between them.

The rearrangement uses TRBV11-2 and TRBJ2-3; 10 nucleotides agree with TRBD1. The CDR3 totals 14 residues. The germline CDR1 and CDR2 sequences are SGHAT and FQNNGV. Unmatched junction bases numbered 3, after V lost 3 bases and J lost 6 bases. CDR3 DNA sequence: TGTGCCAGCAGCTTGGACAGGGGGAGGGATACGCAGTATTTT. This codes for CASSLDRGRDTQYF.

This chain uses TRBV5-8 with TRBJ2-3; 13 bases are a match to TRBD2. Germline loops: CDR1 SGHTS, CDR2 YDEGEE. CDR3 size: 18 residues. Trimming at V came to 2 bases and at J to 4 bases, leaving 10 bases not matched to a gene. CDR3 in DNA: TGTGCCAGCAGCTTTGGACTAGCGGGAGACGTTAGGTCAGATACGCAGTATTTT. As protein: CASSFGLAGDVRSDTQYF.